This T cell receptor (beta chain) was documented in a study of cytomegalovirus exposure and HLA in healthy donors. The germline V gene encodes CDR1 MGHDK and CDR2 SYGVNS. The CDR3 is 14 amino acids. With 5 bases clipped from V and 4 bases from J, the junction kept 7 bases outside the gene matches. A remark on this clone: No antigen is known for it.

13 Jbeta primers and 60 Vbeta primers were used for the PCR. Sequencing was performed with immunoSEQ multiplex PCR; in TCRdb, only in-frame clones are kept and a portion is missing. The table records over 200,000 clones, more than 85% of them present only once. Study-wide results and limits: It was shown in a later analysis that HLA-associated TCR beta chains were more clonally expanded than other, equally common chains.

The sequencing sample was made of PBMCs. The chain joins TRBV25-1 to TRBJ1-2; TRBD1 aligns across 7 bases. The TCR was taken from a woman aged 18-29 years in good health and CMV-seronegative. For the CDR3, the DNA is TGTGCCAGCAGTTCCCAGGGGGTAGGCTATGGCTACACCTTC. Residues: CASSSQGVGYGYTF.